The clone carrying this T cell receptor beta chain was observed at least ten times. Its specificity is not known. The sample is drawn from a study of T cell repertoires in cytomegalovirus infection. In the study overall: Alongside well-studied HLA-B-restricted CMV epitopes, recently identified HLA-C-restricted CMV epitopes were also used. Public TCR beta signature analysis indicated the presence of both CMV infection and matching HLA type.

V was trimmed by 0 bases and J by 12 bases, leaving 11 bases between them. Germline V gene lookup returns CDR1 LGHNA and CDR2 YNFKEQ. The CDR3 extends over 12 amino acids. A single record per CDR3 protein comes from TCRdb applying MiXCR to the reads. The sample shows 340,000 or so distinct CDR3 sequences, 20% to 25% of them seen only once. Study-level results: Summed public TCR beta family frequency identified CMV carriers bearing the relevant HLA. The response measured ex vivo was dominated by TCR beta clonotypes (HLA-C-restricted and CMV-specific).

This clonotype was obtained from a human donor in good health (CMV status not recorded). Some clones in this sample may be carry-over from other donors' samples. Sample: cultured PBMCs, taken from culture after CMV antigen stimulation. The chain is built from TRBV4-2 and TRBJ1-1; D is undetermined. In DNA form, the CDR3 reads TGTGCCAGCAGCCAAGATTCGGGCGGGACTTTCTTT. This sequence encodes CASSQDSGGTFF.